This record looks at one TCR beta chain sequence and its context. The data were obtained in a study of cytomegalovirus exposure and HLA in healthy donors. The V end lost 0 bases, the J end lost 12 bases, and 16 bases lay between the germline ends. Germline loops: CDR1 SGHNT, CDR2 YYREEE (reference sequence). The CDR3 has 14 residues. PCR used 60 Vbeta primers and 13 Jbeta primers. Some clones are missing from TCRdb's copy, which holds only in-frame ones; the method was immunoSEQ multiplex PCR. Among 150,000 to 200,000 clones listed, approximately 84% were seen once. The sequencing input was PBMCs. This chain uses TRBV5-4 with TRBJ2-1; perhaps TRBD2 as D (5 bases). This sequence was found in a man younger than 35 in good health and CMV-seronegative. This chain's CDR3 is CASSLDGGPLGQFF. CDR3 coding DNA: TGTGCCAGCAGCTTGGATGGCGGGCCCCTCGGGCAGTTCTTC.